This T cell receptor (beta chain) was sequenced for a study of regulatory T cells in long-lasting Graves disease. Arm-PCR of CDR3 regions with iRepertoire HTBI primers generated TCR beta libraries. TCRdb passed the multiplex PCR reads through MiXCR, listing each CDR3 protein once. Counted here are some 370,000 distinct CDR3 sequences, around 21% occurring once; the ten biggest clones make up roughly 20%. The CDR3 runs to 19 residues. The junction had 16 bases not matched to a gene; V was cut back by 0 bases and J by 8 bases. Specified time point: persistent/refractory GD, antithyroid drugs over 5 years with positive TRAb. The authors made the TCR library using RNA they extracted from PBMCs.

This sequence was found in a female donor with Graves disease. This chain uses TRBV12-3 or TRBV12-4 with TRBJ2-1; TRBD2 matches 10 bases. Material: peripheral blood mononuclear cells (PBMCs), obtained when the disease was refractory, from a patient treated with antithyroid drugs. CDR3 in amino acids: CASSLAPLASGSKFDEQFF. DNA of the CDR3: TGTGCCAGCAGTTTAGCCCCGCTGGCTAGCGGGAGTAAATTTGATGAGCAGTTCTTC.